The 25 T cell receptor beta chains below all came from one sample that was sequenced in a study of cytomegalovirus exposure and HLA in healthy donors. The PCR employed 60 Vbeta primers together with 13 Jbeta primers. TCRdb keeps only in-frame clones here, not all; method: immunoSEQ multiplex PCR. The data hold some 150,000 clones, with approximately 80% observed a single time. The sample comprised PBMCs. These receptors all stem from a man aged 50-60 years in good health and CMV-seropositive.

The V and J genes are TRBV6-5 and TRBJ2-7; D is unresolved. The CDR3 has 14 residues. Germline CDR1 MNHEY, CDR2 SVGAGI. V was pared by 5 bases and J by 0 bases, with 11 bases between. The CDR3 region is CASSENSYSYEQYF. For the CDR3, the DNA is TGTGCCAGCAGTGAGAATTCTTACTCCTACGAGCAGTACTTC.

This clone was detected once. The CDR3 protein is CSVSGQGPASGNTIYF. CDR3 sequence (DNA): TGCAGCGTTAGCGGACAGGGGCCTGCCTCTGGAAACACCATATATTTT. The chain employs TRBV29-1 and TRBJ1-3; 9 bases match TRBD1. CDR3 size: 16 residues. The germline V gene encodes CDR1 SQVTM and CDR2 ANQGSEA. J gave up 0 bases and V 5 bases, and 8 bases lay outside the gene matches.

For the CDR3, the DNA is TGTGCCACCAGCAGAGATGTGGCAGACTATGGCTACACCTTC. Amino acids: CATSRDVADYGYTF. V gene TRBV15 combines with J gene TRBJ1-2, with no clear D. In germline, CDR1 is LNHNV, CDR2 YYDKDF (reference sequence). The CDR3 extends over 14 amino acids. Trimming shortened V by 0 bases and J by 3 bases, and 8 bases separated the two germline ends.

V and J are TRBV19 and TRBJ2-3; D is unclear. CDR1 is LNHDA and CDR2 is SQIVND in the germline V gene (reference sequence). The CDR3 contains 16 residues. The germline V and J ends were trimmed by 5 bases and 2 bases, with 17 bases remaining between them. The CDR3 sequence is CASSLLYLKATDTQYF. DNA for the CDR3: TGTGCCAGTAGTTTGTTATATCTTAAAGCCACAGATACGCAGTATTTT.

The J gene is TRBJ1-5, the V gene TRBV29-1; possible D gene TRBD1, 5 bases. V shed 4 bases and J shed 4 bases, with 11 bases lying between them. Per germline, CDR1 SQVTM and CDR2 ANQGSEA. The CDR3 is 13 amino acids. CDR3 sequence (DNA): TGCAGCGTTGGGGCAGGGACTAATCAGCCCCAGCATTTT. Translation gives CSVGAGTNQPQHF.

The chain is built from TRBV7-8 and TRBJ2-1, with D uncertain. The V end lost 2 bases, the J end lost 7 bases, and 12 bases lay between the germline ends. This CDR3 region has 14 residues. Germline CDR1 is SGHVS and CDR2 is FQNEAQ. CDR3 in amino acids: CASSLSFPPNEQFF. The CDR3 coding sequence is TGTGCCAGCAGCTTATCCTTCCCTCCGAATGAGCAGTTCTTC.

J is TRBJ1-1 and V is TRBV27; 9 bases align to TRBD1. There are 14 residues in the CDR3. Germline V gene lookup returns CDR1 MNHEY and CDR2 SMNVEV (reference sequence). After removal of 7 bases from V and 4 bases from J, the junction contained 7 bases not matched to a gene. CDR3 DNA: TGTGCCAGCAAGGGACAGGGCGAGGTCACTGAAGCTTTCTTT. It is translated as CASKGQGEVTEAFF.

The chain employs TRBV7-8 and TRBJ2-3; TRBD2 matches 7 bases. V gave up 0 bases and J gave up 4 bases; unmatched junction bases: 4. The CDR3 contains 15 residues. CDR1 is SGHVS and CDR2 is FQNEAQ in the germline V gene. The CDR3, as DNA: TGTGCCAGCAGCTTAGCGCAGGGAGGGCCAGATACGCAGTATTTT. Encoded protein: CASSLAQGGPDTQYF.

The genes are TRBV23-1 and TRBJ2-5; D is perhaps TRBD2 (5 bases). TRBV23-1 is labeled an ORF, and its function is uncertain. The CDR3 length is 14 residues. V was pared by 7 bases and J by 3 bases, with 15 bases between. The CDR3 DNA reads TGCGCCAGCAATCCGTCGGCGAGGGAAGAGACCCAGTACTTC. Its translation is CASNPSAREETQYF.

The CDR3 sequence: CASSLAGEGTEAFF. CDR3 DNA sequence: TGTGCCAGCAGCTTAGCAGGGGAGGGCACTGAAGCTTTCTTT. The chain carries TRBV11-2 and TRBJ1-1, with D possibly being TRBD1 (6 bases). The CDR3 sequence is 14 residues long. Germline values: CDR1 SGHAT, CDR2 FQNNGV. V lost 1 base, J lost 4 bases, and 10 bases lay in between.

The chain joins TRBV11-3 to TRBJ2-2, with 9 bases aligning to TRBD1. The germline gives CDR1 SGHNT, CDR2 YENEEA. The ends lost 5 bases at V and 7 bases at J; junction bases unmatched: 8. CDR3 size: 15 residues. CDR3 bases: TGTGCCAGCAGCGCCCGGACAGGGGTAGACGGGGAGCTGTTTTTT. It specifies CASSARTGVDGELFF.

The rearrangement uses TRBV6-5 and TRBJ2-7, with 9 bases matching TRBD2. V lost 6 bases, J lost 3 bases, and 3 bases stayed unmatched. Germline CDR1 reads MNHEY; CDR2 reads SVGAGI. The CDR3 is 13 amino acids. The CDR3 region is CASRASGVYEQYF. CDR3 nucleotides: TGTGCCAGCAGGGCTAGCGGGGTCTACGAGCAGTACTTC.

The V call is TRBV7-9, the J call TRBJ2-2; 8 bases match TRBD1. V shed 3 bases, J shed 2 bases, and the junction held 5 bases outside the gene matches. CDR3 length: 16 amino acids. CDR1 and CDR2 (germline): SEHNR, FQNEAQ (reference sequence). CDR3 protein: CASSLQGATNTGELFF. CDR3 coding DNA: TGTGCCAGCAGCTTGCAGGGGGCTACAAACACCGGGGAGCTGTTTTTT.

The V gene is TRBV30, the J gene TRBJ1-4, with 7 positions matching TRBD1. The CDR3 spans 15 residues. V dropped 7 bases and J dropped 2; count of bases not matched to a gene: 10. Germline loops: CDR1 GTSNPN, CDR2 SVGIG (reference sequence). Here the CDR3 reads CASFHPGGTNEKLFF. For the CDR3, the DNA is TGTGCCTCCTTCCACCCAGGGGGTACTAATGAAAAACTGTTTTTT.

This chain links TRBV11-2 with TRBJ2-5; D remains unclear. Germline loops: CDR1 SGHAT, CDR2 FQNNGV. This CDR3 is built from 14 residues. V was shortened by 5 bases and J by 3 bases, with 13 bases between the two germline ends. For the CDR3, the DNA is TGTGCCAGCAGCCCACGGGTCGAGAAAGAGACCCAGTACTTC. It specifies CASSPRVEKETQYF.

This sequence joins TRBV28 and TRBJ1-4; D remains ambiguous. The germline V and J ends were trimmed by 3 bases and 6 bases, with 8 bases remaining between them. This CDR3 has 13 residues. Germline V gene lookup returns CDR1 MDHEN and CDR2 SYDVKM. The CDR3 is CASSFGGHEKLFF. The CDR3 region has the DNA TGTGCCAGCAGTTTCGGCGGTCATGAAAAACTGTTTTTT.

This chain uses TRBV30 with TRBJ2-3; D may be TRBD2 (6 bases). The CDR3 is 16 amino acids. V shed 3 bases and J shed 1 base, with 17 bases lying between them. CDR1 is GTSNPN, CDR2 SVGIG, per germline (reference sequence). The CDR3 spells CAWSRGGSSGTDTQYF. Written as DNA, the CDR3 is TGTGCCTGGAGCCGTGGGGGGTCTTCGGGCACAGATACGCAGTATTTT. Full variable domain (outside the CDR3, taken from reference TRBV30 and TRBJ2-3): SQTIHQWPATLVQPVGSPLSLECTVEGTSNPNLYWYRQAAGRGLQLLFYSVGIGQISSEVPQNLSASRPQDRQFILSSKKLLLSDSGFYLCAWSRGGSSGTDTQYFGPGTRLTVL.

J is TRBJ2-2 and V is TRBV28; D perhaps matches TRBD1 (6 bases). The germline V gene has CDR1 MDHEN and CDR2 SYDVKM. CDR3 length: 15 residues. V lost 6 bases to trimming and J lost 5 bases, with 16 bases between them. The CDR3 is CASRSFDRSTGELFF. CDR3 DNA sequence: TGTGCCAGCAGAAGTTTCGACAGGTCTACCGGGGAGCTGTTTTTT.

In DNA, the CDR3 is TGTGCCAGCAGCTTGGGGACAGGGGGGGTGCATGAGCAGTTCTTC. It is translated as CASSLGTGGVHEQFF. The rearrangement joins TRBV7-8 to TRBJ2-1; 11 nucleotides agree with TRBD1. Looked up from germline, CDR1 is SGHVS and CDR2 is FQNEAQ. V lost 3 bases to trimming and J lost 8 bases; unmatched junction nucleotides: 6. This CDR3 spans 15 amino acids.

The V and J genes are TRBV4-1 and TRBJ2-3, with D possibly TRBD1 on 5 matching bases. The CDR3 covers 17 residues. The V and J ends lost 4 bases and 1 base respectively, with 18 bases between them. CDR1 MGHRA and CDR2 YSYEKL come from the germline V gene. CDR3 protein: CASSRRGAQPRTDTQYF. Here the CDR3 DNA reads TGCGCCAGCAGCCGTCGTGGGGCGCAACCTCGCACAGATACGCAGTATTTT.

The rearrangement links TRBV18 to TRBJ1-1, with D unresolved. Germline assignment: CDR1 KGHSH and CDR2 LQKENI. The V and J ends lost 0 bases and 4 bases respectively, with 12 bases between them. The CDR3 covers 15 residues. CDR3 loop: CASSPPGVRFTEAFF. In nucleotides, the CDR3 is TGTGCCAGCTCACCACCGGGAGTGCGGTTCACTGAAGCTTTCTTT.

In the case of this clone: The junction shows a germline mismatch at one end, possibly a read error. V usage is TRBV7-9 and J usage is TRBJ2-7; tentative D call: TRBD2 (6 bases). The CDR3 contains 17 residues. The germline V gene encodes CDR1 SEHNR and CDR2 FQNEAQ (reference sequence). The CDR3 here is CSSSPFVAGPMIYEQYF. CDR3 nucleotides: TGTTCCAGCAGCCCGTTTGTCGCGGGACCGATGATCTACGAGCAGTACTTC.

The gene calls are TRBV4-1 and TRBJ2-2; 9 bases match TRBD2. The J segment lost 4 bases and the V segment lost 1 base, leaving 4 bases of the junction unmatched. The CDR3 loop spans 16 amino acids. CDR1 MGHRA and CDR2 YSYEKL come from the germline V gene. The CDR3 here is CASSQGLSGSTGELFF. The CDR3 DNA reads TGCGCCAGCAGCCAAGGTCTTAGCGGGAGCACCGGGGAGCTGTTTTTT.

Details on this clone: Other DNA sequences in this sample translate to the same CDR3. This chain uses TRBV9 with TRBJ2-3, with a weak D call TRBD2 (6 bases). In germline, CDR1 is SGDLS, CDR2 YYNGEE. Trimming stripped 2 bases from V and 0 bases from J, with 7 bases between. There are 14 residues in the CDR3. CDR3 in amino acids: CASSVGGSTDTQYF. The DNA for the CDR3 is TGTGCCAGCAGCGTGGGAGGTAGCACAGATACGCAGTATTTT.

This rearrangement joins TRBV6-5 to TRBJ2-1, with no clear D. Germline-derived CDR1 and CDR2 are MNHEY and SVGAGI. V was pared by 7 bases and J by 2 bases, with 9 bases between. The CDR3 is 13 amino acids. The CDR3 here is CASTLAPYNEQFF. The CDR3 coding sequence is TGTGCCAGCACCCTGGCCCCCTACAATGAGCAGTTCTTC.